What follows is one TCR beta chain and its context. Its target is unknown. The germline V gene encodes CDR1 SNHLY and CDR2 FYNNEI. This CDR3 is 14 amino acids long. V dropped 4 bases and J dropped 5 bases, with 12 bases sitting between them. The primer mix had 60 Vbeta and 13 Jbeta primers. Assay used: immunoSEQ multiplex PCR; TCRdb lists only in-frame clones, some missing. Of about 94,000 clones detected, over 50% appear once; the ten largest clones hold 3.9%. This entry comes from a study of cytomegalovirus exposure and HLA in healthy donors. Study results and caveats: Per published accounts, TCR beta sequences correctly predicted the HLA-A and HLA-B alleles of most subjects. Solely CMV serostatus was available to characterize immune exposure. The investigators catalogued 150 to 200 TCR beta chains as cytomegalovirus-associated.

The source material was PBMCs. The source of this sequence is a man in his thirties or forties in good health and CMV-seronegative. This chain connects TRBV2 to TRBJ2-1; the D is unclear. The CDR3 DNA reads TGTGCCAGCAGTGTACCTGGCTCGCACAATGAGCAGTTCTTC. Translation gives CASSVPGSHNEQFF. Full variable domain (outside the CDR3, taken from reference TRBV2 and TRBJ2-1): EPEVTQTPSHQVTQMGQEVILRCVPISNHLYFYWYRQILGQKVEFLVSFYNNEISEKSEIFDDQFSVERPDGSNFTLKIRSTKLEDSAMYFCASSVPGSHNEQFFGPGTRLTVL.